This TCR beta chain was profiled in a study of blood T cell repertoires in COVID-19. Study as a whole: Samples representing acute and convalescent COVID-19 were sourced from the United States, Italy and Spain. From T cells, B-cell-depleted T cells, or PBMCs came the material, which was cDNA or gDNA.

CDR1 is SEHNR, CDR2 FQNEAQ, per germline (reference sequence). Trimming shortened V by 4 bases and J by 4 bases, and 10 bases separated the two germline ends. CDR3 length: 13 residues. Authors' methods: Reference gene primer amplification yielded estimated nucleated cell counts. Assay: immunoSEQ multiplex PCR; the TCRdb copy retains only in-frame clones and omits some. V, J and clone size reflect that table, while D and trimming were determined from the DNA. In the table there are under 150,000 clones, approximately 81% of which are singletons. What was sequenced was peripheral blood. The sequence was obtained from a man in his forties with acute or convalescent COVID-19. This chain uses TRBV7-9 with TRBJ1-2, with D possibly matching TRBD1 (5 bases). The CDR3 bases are TGTGCCAGCAGCTCCGGGGGACGCTATGGCTACACCTTC. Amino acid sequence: CASSSGGRYGYTF.